A single sample gave rise to the 30 T cell receptor beta chains below, sequenced in a study of tumor and adjacent non-tumor tissue in lung cancer. TCRbeta libraries were built with three rounds of nested PCR, modified from ARM-PCR. In TCRdb, the multiplex PCR reads were re-called with MiXCR into one record per CDR3 protein. This table holds over 130,000 distinct CDR3 sequences, approximately 66% found once. This sample's RNA came from whole unsorted tissue. Sequencing was performed on lung tumor tissue. The receptors were sampled from a man in his 60s with small cell lung cancer.

This clonotype appeared many times. The V and J genes are TRBV29-1 and TRBJ1-4, with 7 nucleotides matching TRBD1. V was pared by 2 bases and J by 10 bases, with 4 bases of the junction left unmatched. The germline gives CDR1 SQVTM, CDR2 ANQGSEA. This CDR3 contains 12 residues. The CDR3 DNA reads TGCAGCGTTGAAACAGGGGCCGGAAAACTGTTTTTT. Translating gives CSVETGAGKLFF.

A few counts support this clonotype. A much bigger clone sits one base away, suggesting this may be a read error. The chain links TRBV12-3 or TRBV12-4 to TRBJ2-2; TRBD1 matches at 9 bases. The J segment lost 6 bases and the V segment lost 6 bases, leaving 8 bases of the junction unmatched. The CDR3 spans 15 residues. In DNA form, the CDR3 reads TGTGCCAGCAGCCGACGACAGGGGGGAGCCGGGGAGCTGTTTTTT. This translates into CASSRRQGGAGELFF.

With respect to this clonotype: At one end the junction does not follow the germline gene, possibly because of a read error. The chain combines TRBV7-9 with TRBJ2-3; TRBD2 matches 7 bases. Germline CDR1 reads SEHNR; CDR2 reads FQNEAQ (reference sequence). The CDR3 spans 15 residues. The CDR3 nucleotides read TGTGCCAGCAGCTTAGAGGGAGGGCTGGGAGATACGCGGTATTTT. This translates into CASSLEGGLGDTRYF.

The chain couples TRBV5-4 to TRBJ2-1, with D unclear. Per germline, CDR1 SGHNT and CDR2 YYREEE (reference sequence). The CDR3 is 12 residues long. V was clipped by 5 bases and J by 9 bases, with 12 bases between them. The CDR3 DNA sequence: TGTGCCAGCAGTGCCAGAGGAACTGAGCAGTTCTTC. This codes for CASSARGTEQFF.

CDR3 protein: CASSRQGVSYGYTF. DNA of the CDR3: TGCGCCAGCAGCCGACAGGGGGTTTCCTATGGCTACACCTTC. V is TRBV4-1 and J is TRBJ1-2; 9 bases are shared with TRBD1. The CDR3 is 14 residues long. The V segment lost 4 bases and the J segment 4 bases; nucleotides outside the gene matches: 4. Germline V lookup: CDR1 MGHRA, CDR2 YSYEKL.

Comments on this clonotype: A read error may be the cause here, since a much bigger clone is one base away. The J gene is TRBJ2-2, the V gene TRBV4-2; 9 bases map to TRBD2. The CDR3 runs 17 residues. CDR1 and CDR2 from the germline V gene are LGHNA and YNFKEQ. CDR3 sequence (DNA): TGTGCCACCAGCGAAGGAGCTAGCGGGACCCACACCGGGGAGCTGTTTTTT. Translating gives CATSEGASGTHTGELFF.

Notes on this clonotype: It may be a read error: a sequence one base away is much more abundant. This chain connects TRBV11-3 to TRBJ2-1; D not certain. CDR3 size: 13 residues. Germline CDR1 and CDR2: SGHNT and YENEEA. Trimming pared 3 bases from V and 4 bases from J, leaving 7 bases between. In DNA, the CDR3 is TGTGCCAGCAGCTTGGTGTGGTACAATGAGCAGTTCTTC. It encodes CASSLVWYNEQFF.

A word on this clonotype: Relative to the germline gene, one junction end is altered; a read error may explain this. This chain uses TRBV11-2 with TRBJ1-1, with no clear D. This CDR3 region has 11 residues. CDR1 SGHAT and CDR2 FQNNGV come from the germline V gene. The CDR3 nucleotides are TGTGTCAGCAGCCTTTATAGTGAAGCTTTCTTT. This codes for CVSSLYSEAFF. Based on the CDR3 plus reference TRBV11-2 and TRBJ1-1, the full variable domain is EAGVAQSPRYKIIEKRQSVAFWCNPISGHATLYWYQQILGQGPKLLIQFQNNGVVDDSQLPKDRFSAERLKGVDSTLKIQPAKLEDSAVYLCVSSLYSEAFFGQGTRLTVV.

V is TRBV7-3 and J is TRBJ2-2; D might be TRBD1 (5 bases). V gave up 4 bases and J gave up 5 bases, with 8 bases separating them. The V gene's germline CDR1 is SGHTA and CDR2 FQGTGA. The CDR3 has 13 residues. This CDR3 reads CASSWGATGELFF. For the CDR3, the DNA is TGTGCCAGCAGCTGGGGCGCAACCGGGGAGCTGTTTTTT.

V gene TRBV5-1 combines with J gene TRBJ2-7; D is undetermined. Trimming cost V 4 bases and J 7 bases, with 18 bases left between them. Germline CDR1 is SGHRS and CDR2 is YFSETQ. The CDR3 loop spans 14 amino acids. The CDR3, as DNA: TGCGCCAGCAGCCCGTTTTTGGCCTCTGGAGAGCAGTACTTC. Amino acids: CASSPFLASGEQYF.

The sample holds many counts of this clonotype. This sequence joins TRBV20-1 and TRBJ2-5; D might be TRBD1 (6 bases). CDR1 and CDR2 (germline): DFQATT, SNEGSKA (reference sequence). The CDR3 runs to 15 residues. V lost 3 bases, J lost 1 base, and 15 bases lay in between. As DNA, the CDR3 is TGCAGTGCTAGGGGGCTAGGACAGCGCCAAGAGACCCAGTACTTC. Its translation is CSARGLGQRQETQYF.

V is TRBV6-6 and J is TRBJ2-2; TRBD1 aligns across 8 bases. Germline-derived CDR1 and CDR2 are MNHNY and SVGAGI (reference sequence). The junction had 3 bases not matched to a gene; V was cut back by 6 bases and J by 0 bases. This CDR3 has 15 amino acids. CDR3 in amino acids: CASSPQGANTGELFF. The DNA for the CDR3 is TGTGCCAGCAGCCCACAGGGGGCGAACACCGGGGAGCTGTTTTTT.

This sequence joins TRBV20-1 and TRBJ2-3; the D gene is possibly TRBD2 (6 bases). V was cut by 7 bases and J by 5 bases, with 31 bases left in between. CDR1 DFQATT and CDR2 SNEGSKA come from the germline V gene (reference sequence). The CDR3 is made up of 18 amino acids. The CDR3 DNA follows: TGCAGTGTCAATCAAGGGACTTGCGGGCCCCGCGAGGTAGATACGCAGTATTTT. Translating gives CSVNQGTCGPREVDTQYF.

This clonotype was counted at least ten times. This chain uses TRBV6-6 with TRBJ2-7; tentatively, D is TRBD1 (6 bases). Germline CDR1 MNHNY, CDR2 SVGAGI (reference sequence). CDR3 length: 13 residues. Trimming removed 9 bases from V and 8 bases from J, with 20 bases in between. The CDR3: CASHRVRPTKQYF. CDR3 DNA: TGTGCCAGTCACAGGGTGCGGCCGACCAAGCAGTACTTC.

Comments on this clonotype: A read error is possible here, since a much larger clone lies one base away. CDR3 nucleotides: TGCAGTACTAGACTAGCGGGAGGAAAAGAGACCCAGTACTTC. Its protein product is CSTRLAGGKETQYF. The chain recombines TRBV20-1 with TRBJ2-5; 13 bases align to TRBD2. CDR3 size: 14 residues. Germline V gives CDR1 DFQATT, CDR2 SNEGSKA (reference sequence).

The chain is built from TRBV20-1 and TRBJ1-6; no clear D gene. The CDR3 loop spans 15 amino acids. From germline, CDR1 is DFQATT and CDR2 SNEGSKA (reference sequence). V gave up 6 bases and J gave up 0 bases, with 12 bases separating them. CDR3 coding DNA: TGCAGTGCCCCTGAACGGAGCTCCTATAATTCACCCCTCCACTTT. Amino acid sequence: CSAPERSSYNSPLHF.

About this clonotype: The junction and the germline gene differ at one end; a read error may be behind it. This chain connects TRBV11-2 to TRBJ2-3; D unresolved. The CDR3 is 13 residues long. The germline gives CDR1 SGHAT, CDR2 FQNNGV. The CDR3, as DNA: TGTGCCAGCAACTTAGGTAGTACAGATACGCAGTATTTT. This translates into CASNLGSTDTQYF.

Details on this clonotype: Compared with germline, one end of the junction differs, possibly owing to a read error. The chain uses TRBV6-2 or TRBV6-3 and TRBJ1-1; D unresolved. CDR3 size: 13 residues. Germline CDR1 and CDR2: MNHEY and SVGEGT. The CDR3 sequence: CTSSYRPHTEAFF. The CDR3 DNA reads TGTACCAGCAGTTACCGGCCACACACTGAAGCTTTCTTT.

In the case of this clonotype: A single base separates this from a much larger clone, so it may be a read error. The chain joins TRBV29-1 to TRBJ2-5; D is uncertain. The CDR3 is made up of 14 amino acids. Trimming took 5 bases from V and 5 from J, leaving 18 bases between them. The germline gives CDR1 SQVTM, CDR2 ANQGSEA. The CDR3 bases are TGCAGCGTTACCCTCTCTGTATACCCGGAGACCCAGTACTTC. It specifies CSVTLSVYPETQYF.

A word on this clonotype: Since a much larger clone is just one base distant, this may be a read error. This chain uses TRBV20-1 with TRBJ2-7, with TRBD2 identical over 7 bases. CDR1 and CDR2 from the germline V gene are DFQATT and SNEGSKA (reference sequence). The CDR3 has 13 residues. This CDR3 reads CIASGEGYYEQYF. In DNA, the CDR3 is TGCATTGCTAGCGGCGAAGGCTACTACGAGCAGTACTTC.

There are a few counts of this clonotype. The chain is built from TRBV6-1 and TRBJ2-3, with D unresolved. Between the trimmed V and J ends, which lost 4 bases and 1 base, there was a span of 6 bases. Per the germline V gene, CDR1 is MNHNS and CDR2 is SASEGT. The CDR3 spans 13 residues. The CDR3 protein is CASSVVGTDTQYF. The CDR3, as DNA: TGTGCCAGCAGTGTCGTTGGCACAGATACGCAGTATTTT.

The chain employs TRBV6-6 and TRBJ2-7; 7 bases are a match to TRBD1. After removal of 4 bases from V and 6 bases from J, the junction contained 12 bases not matched to a gene. CDR1 and CDR2 from the germline V gene are MNHNY and SVGAGI (reference sequence). The CDR3 runs to 15 residues. CDR3: CASSSLTGLGGEQYF. DNA for the CDR3: TGTGCCAGCAGTTCCCTGACAGGGCTCGGCGGCGAGCAGTACTTC.

This clonotype was detected only a few times. This chain links TRBV12-3 or TRBV12-4 with TRBJ1-4; D remains ambiguous. This CDR3 has 14 residues. V lost 2 bases and J lost 4, with 8 bases in between. As DNA, the CDR3 is TGTGCCAGCAGTTTATGGGGTGGTAATGAAAAACTGTTTTTT. Amino acid sequence: CASSLWGGNEKLFF.

In its sample, this clonotype was seen many times. The chain recombines TRBV11-2 with TRBJ2-1, with 11 bases aligning to TRBD2. After removal of 8 bases from V and 14 bases from J, the junction contained 11 bases not matched to a gene. CDR1 is SGHAT, CDR2 FQNNGV, per germline. The CDR3 spans 13 residues. As DNA, the CDR3 is TGTGCCAGCCGACCTAGCGGGAGGCCTTCCAAGTTCTTC. Translating it yields CASRPSGRPSKFF.

Comments on this clonotype: The junction shows a germline mismatch at one end, possibly a read error. The gene calls are TRBV6-5 and TRBJ2-1; TRBD2 is a possible D gene (6 bases). Germline V CDR1 and CDR2: MNHEY, SVGAGI. The CDR3 is 15 residues long. CDR3 nucleotides: TGTGCCAGCAGTTCGGGTCTAGCGAGATTCAGTGAGCAGTCCTTC. This gives the protein CASSSGLARFSEQSF.

On this clonotype itself: The junction differs from germline at one of its ends, possibly a read error. The V and J genes are TRBV5-1 and TRBJ2-1; tentatively, D is TRBD2 (6 bases). CDR3 length: 15 amino acids. CDR1 is SGHRS and CDR2 is YFSETQ in the germline V gene. This chain's CDR3 is CASSLGDSTYNEQIF. CDR3 sequence (DNA): TGCGCCAGCAGCTTGGGGGACTCAACCTACAATGAGCAGATCTTC.

As concerns this clonotype: With a much larger clone just one base away, this may be a read error. The chain combines TRBV20-1 with TRBJ2-1; 7 nucleotides align to TRBD1. Germline CDR1 reads DFQATT; CDR2 reads SNEGSKA (reference sequence). J gave up 2 bases and V 3 bases, and 10 bases lay outside the gene matches. The CDR3 totals 16 residues. The DNA of the CDR3 is TGCAGTGCTAGGCCCCTGGACAGGACCACCTACAATGAGCAGTTCTTC. This sequence encodes CSARPLDRTTYNEQFF.

This clonotype came up a few times. The J gene is TRBJ1-1, the V gene TRBV6-6; perhaps TRBD1 as D (5 bases). Germline V gene sequence: CDR1 MNHNY, CDR2 SVGAGI (reference sequence). The V gene lost 6 bases and the J gene lost 4 bases, with 15 bases spanning the gap. There are 14 residues in the CDR3. CDR3 nucleotides: TGTGCCAGCAGGCACAGGAGCCTCACCACTGAAGCTTTCTTT. Its translation: CASRHRSLTTEAFF.

As for this clonotype: This may be a read error, as it is one base from a much larger clone. V gene TRBV6-5 combines with J gene TRBJ2-3; no clear D. The V end lost 6 bases, the J end lost 6 bases, and 10 bases lay between the germline ends. The CDR3 covers 12 residues. Germline-derived CDR1 and CDR2 are MNHEY and SVGAGI. The CDR3 region has the DNA TGTGCCAGCAGCCCAACTAAGGATACGCAGTATTTT. It codes for CASSPTKDTQYF.

On this clonotype: Mismatch with germline at one junction end may stem from a read error. The chain employs TRBV11-3 and TRBJ1-1; D may be TRBD1 (6 bases). The CDR3 totals 13 residues. The germline CDR1 and CDR2 sequences are SGHNT and YENEEA. CDR3 coding DNA: TGTGCCATCAGCAGGGAGGGGGGCACTGAAGCTTTCTTT. It encodes CAISREGGTEAFF.